This note documents a single TCR beta chain sequence. This record comes from a study of blood T cell repertoires in COVID-19. Clones were sequenced by immunoSEQ multiplex PCR, and TCRdb holds only the in-frame ones, with some missing. The profile shows around 25,000 clones, around 81% of them singletons. The V end lost 2 bases, the J end lost 4 bases, and 5 bases lay between the germline ends. CDR1 is DFQATT, CDR2 SNEGSKA, per germline (reference sequence). The CDR3 is made up of 11 amino acids. The chain is built from TRBV20-1 and TRBJ1-2; no firm D call. The receptor was derived from a man between 65 and 85 years old with acute or convalescent COVID-19. The sample consisted of peripheral blood. In DNA, the CDR3 is TGCAGTGCTAGACTTCCCTATGGCTACACCTTC. Its translation is CSARLPYGYTF.